These 31 T cell receptor beta chains came from one sample sequenced in a study of T cell responses to AZD1222 COVID-19 vaccine. Assay: immunoSEQ multiplex PCR; the TCRdb copy retains only in-frame clones and omits some. The sample yields around 270,000 clones, 90% to 95% seen once. The sequencing used peripheral blood, collected 28 days after the second AZD1222 dose. Receptor source: an adult who received the AZD1222 COVID-19 vaccine.

The V call is TRBV7-8, the J call TRBJ2-2; D is possibly TRBD1 (6 bases). Germline values: CDR1 SGHVS, CDR2 FQNEAQ. Trimming shortened V by 5 bases and J by 1 base, and 8 bases separated the two germline ends. CDR3 length: 14 amino acids. CDR3 DNA sequence: TGTGCCAGCAGCCTGGGACAGAACACCGGGGAGCTGTTTTTT. Translation: CASSLGQNTGELFF.

This clone was seen just once. The rearrangement links TRBV7-9 to TRBJ1-1; D is ambiguous. Trimming left V 4 bases short and J 7 bases short, with 13 bases between. This CDR3 is 13 amino acids long. Germline CDR1 and CDR2: SEHNR and FQNEAQ (reference sequence). The CDR3 coding sequence is TGTGCCAGCAGCTCGGGAGTTCGGGTTGAAGCTTTCTTT. Translated, it gives CASSSGVRVEAFF.

The chain joins TRBV5-1 to TRBJ2-5; TRBD2 matches at 12 bases. Germline loops: CDR1 SGHRS, CDR2 YFSETQ. This CDR3 spans 15 amino acids. V trimming: 0 bases; J trimming: 4 bases; junction bases outside the gene matches: 1. The CDR3: CASSLASGGAETQYF. CDR3 DNA: TGCGCCAGCAGCTTGGCTAGCGGGGGGGCAGAGACCCAGTACTTC.

This chain connects TRBV5-6 to TRBJ2-7, with 9 nucleotides matching TRBD2. Germline-derived CDR1 and CDR2 are SGHDT and YYEEEE. The trim removed 0 bases at V and 7 bases at J, leaving 8 bases unmatched. The CDR3 is 15 residues long. For the CDR3, the DNA is TGTGCCAGCAGCTTGGGGCCGGGACTAGCTCAAGAGCAGTACTTC. Protein: CASSLGPGLAQEQYF.

The CDR3 coding sequence is TGTGCCAGCAGTTATTGGACAGGGGACACTGAAGCTTTCTTT. Protein sequence: CASSYWTGDTEAFF. V and J are TRBV6-5 and TRBJ1-1; TRBD1 matches at 9 bases. Germline CDR1 and CDR2: MNHEY and SVGAGI. Trimming cost V 3 bases and J 3 bases; bases outside gene matches: 2. This CDR3 region has 14 residues.

The chain employs TRBV7-2 and TRBJ2-1; maybe TRBD2 (5 bases). V lost 3 bases and J 8 bases, leaving 14 bases between the germline ends. In germline, CDR1 is SGHTA, CDR2 FQGNSA. The CDR3 sequence is 14 residues long. The chain's CDR3 is CASSFAVARDEQFF. As DNA, the CDR3 is TGTGCCAGCAGCTTCGCGGTAGCGCGCGATGAGCAGTTCTTC. The variable domain in full, with the rest retrieved from reference TRBV7-2 and TRBJ2-1, is GAGVSQSPSNKVTEKGKDVELRCDPISGHTALYWYRQSLGQGLEFLIYFQGNSAPDKSGLPSDRFSAERTGGSVSTLTIQRTQQEDSAVYLCASSFAVARDEQFFGPGTRLTVL.

The rearrangement links TRBV25-1 to TRBJ1-2; 10 bases agree with TRBD1. Germline trimming cut 3 bases from V and 7 bases from J; bases unmatched to any gene: 8. This CDR3 is built from 15 residues. Germline V lookup: CDR1 MGHDK, CDR2 SYGVNS. CDR3 sequence reads: CASSDSGTGVFGYTF. The CDR3 region has the DNA TGTGCCAGCAGTGACTCCGGGACAGGGGTATTTGGCTACACCTTC.

The V gene is TRBV3-1 (or the pseudogene TRBV3-2), the J gene TRBJ2-2; 7 positions match TRBD1. This CDR3 comprises 15 residues. Germline values: CDR1 LGHDT, CDR2 YNNKEL (reference sequence). J lost 5 bases, V lost 4 bases, and 7 bases had no gene match. CDR3 coding DNA: TGTGCCAGCAGCCCCTCGCTACAGGGGACCGGGGAGCTGTTTTTT. Residues: CASSPSLQGTGELFF.

The J gene is TRBJ2-7, the V gene TRBV28, with 7 nucleotides matching TRBD2. This CDR3 contains 12 residues. Germline V gene lookup returns CDR1 MDHEN and CDR2 SYDVKM. The CDR3 nucleotides are TGTGCGGGTGGGGCGGGAGTAGGGGAGCAGTACTTC. Translation: CAGGAGVGEQYF.

The genes are TRBV11-2 and TRBJ1-1; weak D call: TRBD1 (5 bases). The CDR3 is 14 amino acids. With 5 bases removed from V and 4 bases from J, the gap between germline ends came to 14 bases. Germline CDR1 and CDR2: SGHAT and FQNNGV. The CDR3 sequence is CASSVLQGGTEAFF. The CDR3 DNA sequence: TGTGCCAGCAGCGTCCTCCAGGGAGGCACTGAAGCTTTCTTT.

Only a few counts were recorded for this clone. The chain employs TRBV19 and TRBJ1-6; perhaps TRBD1 as D (6 bases). V was cut by 8 bases and J by 6 bases, with 11 bases left in between. Germline assignment: CDR1 LNHDA and CDR2 SQIVND (reference sequence). The CDR3 runs 13 residues. The CDR3 bases are TGTGCCAGTTCCGGACAGTTTAATTCACCCCTCCACTTT. It yields the protein CASSGQFNSPLHF.

The chain employs TRBV15 and TRBJ2-5; D not certain. CDR1 and CDR2 from the germline V gene are LNHNV and YYDKDF (reference sequence). The CDR3 extends over 13 amino acids. Trimming removed 7 bases at V and 0 bases at J, with 9 bases between. CDR3 in DNA: TGTGCCACCAAGTCCTGGGACCAAGAGACCCAGTACTTC. Translated: CATKSWDQETQYF.

This chain joins TRBV2 and TRBJ1-2; TRBD1 agrees at 9 bases. CDR3 length equals 14 residues. Germline CDR1 and CDR2: SNHLY and FYNNEI. J lost 2 bases, V lost 6 bases, and 4 bases had no gene match. CDR3 DNA: TGTGCCAGCAGGGGACAGGGAGTGAACTATGGCTACACCTTC. This sequence encodes CASRGQGVNYGYTF.

This CDR3 is CASGDRGRYEQYF. For the CDR3, the DNA is TGTGCCAGCGGGGACAGGGGCCGCTACGAGCAGTACTTC. The chain employs TRBV6-5 and TRBJ2-7, with 10 bases fitting TRBD1. Germline V lookup: CDR1 MNHEY, CDR2 SVGAGI. The CDR3 runs 13 residues. Trimming at V came to 8 bases and at J to 3 bases, leaving 4 bases not matched to a gene.

This sequence joins TRBV5-6 and TRBJ2-7; D might be TRBD1 (5 bases). Trimming removed 3 bases from V and 0 bases from J, with 10 bases in between. The CDR3 has 14 amino acids. Germline V gives CDR1 SGHDT, CDR2 YYEEEE. CDR3 nucleotides: TGTGCCAGCAGCTCAAGGGGCCACTCCTACGAGCAGTACTTC. This translates into CASSSRGHSYEQYF.

The chain uses TRBV9 and TRBJ2-3; TRBD2 matches at 16 bases. Looked up from germline, CDR1 is SGDLS and CDR2 is YYNGEE. Trimming cost V 0 bases and J 3 bases; bases outside gene matches: 10. The CDR3 is 20 amino acids. CDR3 sequence: CASSVEGGTSGRARTDTQYF. DNA for the CDR3: TGTGCCAGCAGCGTAGAAGGTGGGACTAGCGGGAGGGCCCGGACAGATACGCAGTATTTT.

This chain connects TRBV2 to TRBJ1-2; D gene unclear. There are 12 residues in the CDR3. Trimming took off 4 bases at V and 3 bases at J, with 6 bases between the two ends. Germline V gene lookup returns CDR1 SNHLY and CDR2 FYNNEI. This CDR3 is CASSAEHYGYTF. CDR3 sequence (DNA): TGTGCCAGCAGTGCAGAGCACTATGGCTACACCTTC.

The chain uses TRBV5-1 and TRBJ2-2; unclear D gene. Germline V CDR1 and CDR2: SGHRS, YFSETQ. The V end was cut by 2 bases, the J end by 0 bases, with 5 bases between. There are 14 residues in the CDR3. The chain's CDR3 is CASSLPTNTGELFF. CDR3 coding DNA: TGCGCCAGCAGCTTACCCACGAACACCGGGGAGCTGTTTTTT.

The rearrangement joins TRBV2 to TRBJ1-2; 9 bases line up with TRBD1. The CDR3 runs 13 residues. Germline V gene data show CDR1 as SNHLY and CDR2 as FYNNEI. J lost 7 bases, V lost 6 bases, and 6 bases had no gene match. The CDR3 loop reads CASRAQGAGGYTF. The CDR3 DNA reads TGTGCCAGCAGGGCACAGGGGGCAGGTGGCTACACCTTC.

This sequence joins TRBV19 and TRBJ1-2, with a tentative D call TRBD1 (6 bases). Between the trimmed V and J ends, which lost 2 bases and 2 bases, there was a span of 12 bases. The CDR3 consists of 15 residues. The germline V gene encodes CDR1 LNHDA and CDR2 SQIVND (reference sequence). The CDR3 sequence is CASSINPGANYGYTF. For the CDR3, the DNA is TGTGCCAGTAGTATAAATCCGGGGGCGAACTATGGCTACACCTTC.

This clone was observed once. The V gene is TRBV30, the J gene TRBJ1-2; D is undetermined. This CDR3 region has 13 residues. The germline V and J ends were trimmed by 0 bases and 7 bases, with 12 bases remaining between them. Germline V gene lookup returns CDR1 GTSNPN and CDR2 SVGIG (reference sequence). The CDR3 spells CAWSVQGMTGYTF. CDR3 sequence (DNA): TGTGCCTGGAGTGTACAAGGGATGACTGGCTACACCTTC. The full variable domain, its missing parts supplied by reference TRBV30 and TRBJ1-2, is SQTIHQWPATLVQPVGSPLSLECTVEGTSNPNLYWYRQAAGRGLQLLFYSVGIGQISSEVPQNLSASRPQDRQFILSSKKLLLSDSGFYLCAWSVQGMTGYTFGSGTRLTVV.

V and J are TRBV13 and TRBJ1-1; D unresolved. Germline assignment: CDR1 PRHDT and CDR2 FYEKMQ (reference sequence). V lost 6 bases to trimming and J lost 3 bases, with 17 bases between them. The CDR3 length is 15 residues. CDR3 sequence reads: CASSPNLLGHTEAFF. The CDR3 coding sequence is TGTGCCAGCAGTCCTAACCTGTTGGGTCACACTGAAGCTTTCTTT.

J is TRBJ1-2 and V is TRBV6-5, with TRBD1 as a possible D gene (5 bases). CDR1 and CDR2 from the germline V gene are MNHEY and SVGAGI. The CDR3 sequence is 13 residues long. V lost 2 bases, J lost 4 bases, and 8 bases lay in between. The CDR3 is CASSYHRSYGYTF. The CDR3 region has the DNA TGTGCCAGCAGTTACCACAGGTCCTATGGCTACACCTTC.

For this clone: An end of the junction differs from the germline gene, which may be a read error. Here the CDR3 DNA reads TGTGCCAGCGGCTTGGGACAGGGGCCCTACGAGCAGTACTTC. This encodes CASGLGQGPYEQYF. This sequence joins TRBV7-9 and TRBJ2-7; TRBD1 matches at 10 bases. There are 14 residues in the CDR3. The germline gives CDR1 SEHNR, CDR2 FQNEAQ (reference sequence).

V is TRBV24-1 and J is TRBJ2-2, with 9 bases identical to TRBD2. The CDR3 consists of 16 residues. Germline V gene sequence: CDR1 KGHDR, CDR2 SFDVKD. V lost 4 bases to trimming and J lost 4 bases; unmatched junction nucleotides: 6. The CDR3 spells CATSDTLAGSTGELFF. The CDR3, as DNA: TGTGCCACCAGTGACACGCTAGCGGGGAGCACCGGGGAGCTGTTTTTT.

The rearrangement uses TRBV7-3 and TRBJ1-3, with D uncertain. The germline V gene encodes CDR1 SGHTA and CDR2 FQGTGA. The V gene lost 0 bases and the J gene lost 2 bases, with 2 bases spanning the gap. CDR3 length equals 13 residues. In DNA, the CDR3 is TGTGCCAGCAGCTTAACCCCTGGAAACACCATATATTTT. It encodes CASSLTPGNTIYF.

The sample holds one count of this clone. This sequence joins TRBV6-5 and TRBJ1-6, with 8 positions matching TRBD1. This CDR3 has 14 residues. Trimming removed 4 bases from V and 8 bases from J; junction bases left unmatched: 4. Germline CDR1 reads MNHEY; CDR2 reads SVGAGI. In nucleotides, the CDR3 is TGTGCCAGCAGTTTCAACAGGGGGGATTCACCCCTCCACTTT. It is translated as CASSFNRGDSPLHF.

The rearrangement joins TRBV19 to TRBJ2-1, with D uncertain. The CDR3 sequence is 12 residues long. V was clipped by 4 bases and J by 3 bases, with 4 bases between them. Germline V gene lookup returns CDR1 LNHDA and CDR2 SQIVND (reference sequence). The CDR3 sequence: CASSTSYNEQFF. The CDR3 DNA follows: TGTGCCAGTAGTACAAGCTACAATGAGCAGTTCTTC.

A single count supports this clone. The genes are TRBV19 and TRBJ1-4, with D hard to call. From germline, CDR1 is LNHDA and CDR2 SQIVND (reference sequence). The CDR3 runs 11 residues. V was cut by 8 bases and J by 5 bases, with 6 bases left in between. In DNA, the CDR3 is TGTGCCAGTCGGTTGAATGAAAAACTGTTTTTT. This translates into CASRLNEKLFF.

V gene TRBV12-3 or TRBV12-4 combines with J gene TRBJ2-7; the D is unclear. Deletions cut 7 bases from V and 0 bases from J, with 10 bases between. CDR3 size: 13 residues. CDR3 loop: CASTLSGSYEQYF. CDR3 coding DNA: TGTGCCAGCACCCTCTCCGGCTCCTACGAGCAGTACTTC.

V and J are TRBV5-4 and TRBJ2-1; a possible D gene is TRBD2 (6 bases). Germline loops: CDR1 SGHNT, CDR2 YYREEE (reference sequence). This CDR3 spans 14 amino acids. V dropped 1 base and J dropped 4 bases, with 9 bases sitting between them. The CDR3 DNA reads as TGTGCCAGCAGCTTGTATCTAGCGTACAATGAGCAGTTCTTC. Protein: CASSLYLAYNEQFF.